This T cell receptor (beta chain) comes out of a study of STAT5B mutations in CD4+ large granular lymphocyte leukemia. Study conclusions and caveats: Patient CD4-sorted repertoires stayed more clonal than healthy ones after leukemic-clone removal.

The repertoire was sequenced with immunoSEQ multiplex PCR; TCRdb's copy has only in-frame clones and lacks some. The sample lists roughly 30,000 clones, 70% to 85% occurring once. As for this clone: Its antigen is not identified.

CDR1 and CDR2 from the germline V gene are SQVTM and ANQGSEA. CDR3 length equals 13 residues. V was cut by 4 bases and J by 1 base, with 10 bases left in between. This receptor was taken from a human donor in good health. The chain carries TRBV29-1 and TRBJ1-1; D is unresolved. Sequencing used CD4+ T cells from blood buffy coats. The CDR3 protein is CSVGSARNTEAFF. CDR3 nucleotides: TGCAGCGTTGGTTCGGCGAGGAACACTGAAGCTTTCTTT.